This T cell receptor (beta chain) stems from a study of blood T cell repertoires in COVID-19. The overall study: T cells, B-cell-depleted T cells, or PBMCs provided the cDNA or gDNA that served as material.

The germline V gene encodes CDR1 ENHRY and CDR2 SYGVKD. Trimming left V 0 bases short and J 7 bases short, with 7 bases between. This CDR3 is built from 14 residues. This clone has a handful of counts. In the source study's methods: The authors estimated nucleated cell counts from reference gene primer amplification. Data came from immunoSEQ multiplex PCR; TCRdb stores just in-frame clones and leaves some out. The D gene and trimming were derived from the DNA, and the V and J assignments and clone size from that table. The profile shows 220,000 or so clones, under 90% of them singletons. Categorization into cohorts depended on clinical history that participants reported. Recovered participants had two consecutive negative NP/OP PCR tests, healthcare professional clearance, or symptom resolution.

Sample: PBMCs or T cells enriched from blood (not recorded which). This rearrangement joins TRBV10-3 to TRBJ1-6; D ambiguous. The receptor's source is a woman aged 55-70 years who had recovered from COVID-19. The CDR3 nucleotides are TGTGCCATCAGTGAGTCTACGAGGAATTCACCCCTCCACTTT. It is translated as CAISESTRNSPLHF.